The source of this T cell receptor (beta chain) is a study of blood T cell repertoires in COVID-19. About the research overall: Donors in the United States, Italy and Spain gave samples during acute or convalescent COVID-19. T cells, B-cell-depleted T cells, or PBMCs provided the cDNA or gDNA that served as material.

As handled by the study authors: Estimated nucleated cell counts came from reference gene primer amplification. The method was immunoSEQ multiplex PCR; TCRdb's version includes in-frame clones alone and lacks a portion of them. V, J and clone size reflect that table, while D and trimming were determined from the DNA. The sample includes 60,000 to 85,000 clones, approximately 74% of them seen just once. This clonotype was obtained from a human donor with acute or convalescent COVID-19. The donor label of this sample is uncertain. The sequencing sample was made of peripheral blood.

Here the CDR3 DNA reads TGTGCCAGCAGCTTACTTGGCGGGAGGGCCACAGATACGCAGTATTTT. Its protein product is CASSLLGGRATDTQYF. The chain links TRBV11-1 to TRBJ2-3; 9 bases line up with TRBD2. This CDR3 has 16 amino acids. Germline V gene sequence: CDR1 SGHAT, CDR2 FQDESV (reference sequence). V dropped 2 bases and J dropped 2; count of bases not matched to a gene: 5.